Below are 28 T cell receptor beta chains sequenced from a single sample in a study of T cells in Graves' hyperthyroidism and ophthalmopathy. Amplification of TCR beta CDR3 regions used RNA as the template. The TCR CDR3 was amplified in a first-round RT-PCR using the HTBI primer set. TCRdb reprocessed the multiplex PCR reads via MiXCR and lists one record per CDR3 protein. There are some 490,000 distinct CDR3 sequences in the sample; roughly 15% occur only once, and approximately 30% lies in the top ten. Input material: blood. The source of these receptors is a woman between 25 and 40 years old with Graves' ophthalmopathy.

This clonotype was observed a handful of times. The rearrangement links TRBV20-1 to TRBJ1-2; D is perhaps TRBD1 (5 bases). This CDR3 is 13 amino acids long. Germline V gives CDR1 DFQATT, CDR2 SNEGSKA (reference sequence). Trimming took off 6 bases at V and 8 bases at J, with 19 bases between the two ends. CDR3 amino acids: CSARRTNGKGYTF. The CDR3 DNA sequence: TGCAGTGCCAGGAGGACAAACGGCAAAGGCTACACCTTC.

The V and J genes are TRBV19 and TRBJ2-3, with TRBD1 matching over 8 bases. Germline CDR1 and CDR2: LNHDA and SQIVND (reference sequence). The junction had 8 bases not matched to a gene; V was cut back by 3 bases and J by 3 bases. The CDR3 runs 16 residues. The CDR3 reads CASSIQAGGLTDTQYF. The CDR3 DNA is TGTGCCAGTAGTATTCAGGCAGGGGGCCTGACAGATACGCAGTATTTT.

CDR3 residues: CASRGGNVHIQYF. The DNA for the CDR3 is TGTGCCAGCAGGGGGGGGAATGTGCACATTCAGTACTTC. V and J are TRBV6-1 and TRBJ2-4; 7 bases are a match to TRBD2. Germline values: CDR1 MNHNS, CDR2 SASEGT. The CDR3 covers 13 residues. Trimming at V came to 6 bases and at J to 8 bases, leaving 7 bases not matched to a gene.

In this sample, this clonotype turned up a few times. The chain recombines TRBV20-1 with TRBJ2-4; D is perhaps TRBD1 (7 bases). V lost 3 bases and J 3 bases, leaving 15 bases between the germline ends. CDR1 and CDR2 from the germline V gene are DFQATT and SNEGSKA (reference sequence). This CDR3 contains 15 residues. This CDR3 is CSAREGAFSKNIQYF. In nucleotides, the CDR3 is TGCAGTGCTAGGGAGGGGGCTTTTAGCAAAAACATTCAGTACTTC.

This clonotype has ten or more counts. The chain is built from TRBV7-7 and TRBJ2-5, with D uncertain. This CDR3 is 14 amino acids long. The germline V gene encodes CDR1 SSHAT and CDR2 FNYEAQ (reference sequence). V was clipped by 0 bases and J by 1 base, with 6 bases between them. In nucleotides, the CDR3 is TGTGCCAGCAGCTTAGCGGCGGTCCAAGAGACCCAGTACTTC. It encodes CASSLAAVQETQYF.

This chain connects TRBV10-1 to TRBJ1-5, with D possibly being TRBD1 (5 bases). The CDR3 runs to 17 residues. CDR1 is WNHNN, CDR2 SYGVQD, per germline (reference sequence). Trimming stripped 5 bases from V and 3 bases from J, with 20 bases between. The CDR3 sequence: CASSSGQGRSNNQPQHF. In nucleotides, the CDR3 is TGCGCCAGCAGTTCCGGGCAGGGAAGGTCTAACAATCAGCCCCAGCATTTT.

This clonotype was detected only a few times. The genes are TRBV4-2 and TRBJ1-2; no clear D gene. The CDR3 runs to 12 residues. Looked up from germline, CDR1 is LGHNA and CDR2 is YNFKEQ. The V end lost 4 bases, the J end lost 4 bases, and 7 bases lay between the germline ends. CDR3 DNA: TGTGCCAGCAGCCCCTTCGGCTATGGCTACACCTTC. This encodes CASSPFGYGYTF.

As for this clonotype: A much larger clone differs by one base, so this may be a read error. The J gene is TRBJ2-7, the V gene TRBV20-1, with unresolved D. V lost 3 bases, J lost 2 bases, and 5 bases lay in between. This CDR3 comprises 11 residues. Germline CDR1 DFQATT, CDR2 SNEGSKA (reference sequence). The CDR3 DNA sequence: TGCAGTGCTAGTGAGGCCTACGAGCAGTACTTC. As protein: CSASEAYEQYF.

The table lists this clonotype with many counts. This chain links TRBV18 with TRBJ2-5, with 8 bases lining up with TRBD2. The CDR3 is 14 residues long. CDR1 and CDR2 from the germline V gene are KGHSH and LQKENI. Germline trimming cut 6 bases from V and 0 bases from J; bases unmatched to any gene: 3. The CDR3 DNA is TGTGCCAGCTCTGGCGGGAGGCACCAAGAGACCCAGTACTTC. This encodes CASSGGRHQETQYF. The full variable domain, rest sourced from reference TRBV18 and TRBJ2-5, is NAGVMQNPRHLVRRRGQEARLRCSPMKGHSHVYWYRQLPEEGLKFMVYLQKENIIDESGMPKERFSAEFPKEGPSILRIQQVVRGDSAAYFCASSGGRHQETQYFGPGTRLLVL.

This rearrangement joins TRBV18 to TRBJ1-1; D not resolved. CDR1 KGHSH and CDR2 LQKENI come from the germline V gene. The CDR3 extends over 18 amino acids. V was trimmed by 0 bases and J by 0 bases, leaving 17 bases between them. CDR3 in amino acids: CASSPPVAFGPMNTEAFF. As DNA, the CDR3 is TGTGCCAGCTCACCACCAGTAGCCTTCGGACCTATGAACACTGAAGCTTTCTTT.

CDR3 in DNA: TGCAGCGTTGGTGTCGGAACGACCTTCGGGGAGCAGTACTTC. Translation: CSVGVGTTFGEQYF. V and J are TRBV29-1 and TRBJ2-7; no definite D call. V gave up 4 bases and J gave up 7 bases, with 20 bases separating them. Germline lookup yields CDR1 SQVTM and CDR2 ANQGSEA. This CDR3 is 14 amino acids long.

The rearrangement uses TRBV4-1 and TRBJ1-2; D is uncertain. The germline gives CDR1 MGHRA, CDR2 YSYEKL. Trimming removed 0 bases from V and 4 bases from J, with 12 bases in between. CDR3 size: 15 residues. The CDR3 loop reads CASSQDPLSPYGYTF. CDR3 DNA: TGCGCCAGCAGCCAAGATCCACTCTCCCCCTATGGCTACACCTTC.

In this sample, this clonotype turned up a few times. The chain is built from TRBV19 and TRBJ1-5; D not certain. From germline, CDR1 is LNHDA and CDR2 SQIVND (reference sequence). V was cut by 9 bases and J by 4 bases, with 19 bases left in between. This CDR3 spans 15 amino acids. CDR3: CASRTHRTENQPQHF. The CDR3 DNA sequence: TGTGCCAGCCGTACCCACCGGACGGAAAATCAGCCCCAGCATTTT.

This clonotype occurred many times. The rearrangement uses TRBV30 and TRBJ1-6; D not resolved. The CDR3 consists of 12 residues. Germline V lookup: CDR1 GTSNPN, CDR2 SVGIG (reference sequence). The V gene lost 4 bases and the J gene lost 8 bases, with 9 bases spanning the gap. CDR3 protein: CAWTEGDSPLHF. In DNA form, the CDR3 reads TGTGCCTGGACCGAAGGAGATTCACCCCTCCACTTT.

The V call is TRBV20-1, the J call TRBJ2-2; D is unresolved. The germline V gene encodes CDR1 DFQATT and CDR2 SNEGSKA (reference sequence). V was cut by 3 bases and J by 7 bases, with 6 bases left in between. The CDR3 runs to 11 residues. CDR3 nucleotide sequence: TGCAGTGCTAGGAGTGGCGGGGAGCTGTTTTTT. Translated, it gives CSARSGGELFF.

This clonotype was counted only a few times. Written as DNA, the CDR3 is TGTGCCAGCAGCTGGGGGACTAGCGGTAACAATGAGCAGTTCTTC. It translates to CASSWGTSGNNEQFF. The rearrangement links TRBV5-4 to TRBJ2-1; 11 nucleotides line up with TRBD2. Germline-derived CDR1 and CDR2 are SGHNT and YYREEE (reference sequence). V lost 3 bases and J lost 5; bases outside the gene matches: 4. The CDR3 runs 15 residues.

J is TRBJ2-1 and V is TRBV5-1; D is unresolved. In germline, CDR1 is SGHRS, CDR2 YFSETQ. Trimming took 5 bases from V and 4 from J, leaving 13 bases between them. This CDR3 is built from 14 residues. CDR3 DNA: TGCGCCAGCAGGACGGCTAGTAAATACAATGAGCAGTTCTTC. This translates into CASRTASKYNEQFF.

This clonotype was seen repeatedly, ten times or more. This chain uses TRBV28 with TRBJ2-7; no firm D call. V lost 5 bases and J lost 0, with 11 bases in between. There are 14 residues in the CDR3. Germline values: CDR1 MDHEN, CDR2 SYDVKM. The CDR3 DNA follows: TGTGCCAGCAGTCTCGGACGGTACTCCTACGAGCAGTACTTC. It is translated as CASSLGRYSYEQYF.

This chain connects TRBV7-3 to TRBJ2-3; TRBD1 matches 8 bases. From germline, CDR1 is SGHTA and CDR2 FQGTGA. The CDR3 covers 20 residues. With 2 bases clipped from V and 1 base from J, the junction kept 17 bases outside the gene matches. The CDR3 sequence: CASSLWAGGASGVGTDTQYF. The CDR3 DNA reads TGTGCCAGCAGCTTATGGGCAGGGGGCGCATCGGGAGTGGGCACAGATACGCAGTATTTT.

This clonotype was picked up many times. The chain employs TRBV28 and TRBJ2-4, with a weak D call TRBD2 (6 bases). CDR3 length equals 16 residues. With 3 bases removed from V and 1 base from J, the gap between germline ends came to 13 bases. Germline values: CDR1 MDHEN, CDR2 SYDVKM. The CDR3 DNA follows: TGTGCCAGCAGTTTCTCTAGCGACTGGGCCAAAAACATTCAGTACTTC. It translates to CASSFSSDWAKNIQYF.

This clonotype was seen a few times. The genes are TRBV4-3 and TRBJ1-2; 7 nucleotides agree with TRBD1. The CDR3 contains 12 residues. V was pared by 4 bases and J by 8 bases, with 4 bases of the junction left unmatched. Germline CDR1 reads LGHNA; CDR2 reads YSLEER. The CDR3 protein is CASSRGTVGYTF. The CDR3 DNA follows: TGCGCCAGCAGCCGGGGGACAGTAGGCTACACCTTC.

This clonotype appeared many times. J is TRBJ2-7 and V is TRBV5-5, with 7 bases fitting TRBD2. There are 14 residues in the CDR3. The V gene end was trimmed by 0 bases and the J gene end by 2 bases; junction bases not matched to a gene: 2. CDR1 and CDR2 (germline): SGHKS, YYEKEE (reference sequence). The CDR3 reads CASSLVGGTYEQYF. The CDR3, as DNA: TGTGCCAGCAGCTTGGTCGGGGGGACCTACGAGCAGTACTTC.

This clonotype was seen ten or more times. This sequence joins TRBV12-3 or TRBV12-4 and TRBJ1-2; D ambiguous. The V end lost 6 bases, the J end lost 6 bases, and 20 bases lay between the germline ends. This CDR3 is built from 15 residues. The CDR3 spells CASSLRDGARHGYTF. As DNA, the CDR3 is TGTGCCAGCAGCTTACGCGACGGCGCACGACATGGCTACACCTTC.

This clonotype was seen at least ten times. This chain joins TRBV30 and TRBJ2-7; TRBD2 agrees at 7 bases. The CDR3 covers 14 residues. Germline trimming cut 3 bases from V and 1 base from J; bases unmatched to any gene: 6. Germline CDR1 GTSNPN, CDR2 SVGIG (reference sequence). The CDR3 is CAWRRGSHSYEQYF. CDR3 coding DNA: TGTGCCTGGAGACGCGGGAGCCATTCCTACGAGCAGTACTTC.

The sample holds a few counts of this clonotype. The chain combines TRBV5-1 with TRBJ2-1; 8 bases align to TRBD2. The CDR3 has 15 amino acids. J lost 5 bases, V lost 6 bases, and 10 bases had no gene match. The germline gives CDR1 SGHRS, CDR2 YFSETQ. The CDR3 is CASTSGLAGNNEQFF. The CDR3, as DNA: TGCGCCAGCACATCCGGGCTAGCGGGCAACAATGAGCAGTTCTTC.

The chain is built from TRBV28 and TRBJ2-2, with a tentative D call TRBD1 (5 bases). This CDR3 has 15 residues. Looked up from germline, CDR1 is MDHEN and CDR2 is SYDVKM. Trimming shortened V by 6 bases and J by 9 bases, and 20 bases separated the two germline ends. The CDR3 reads CASSRGHLSTRELFF. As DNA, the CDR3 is TGTGCCAGCAGCCGCGGACACCTCTCCACGAGGGAGCTGTTTTTT.

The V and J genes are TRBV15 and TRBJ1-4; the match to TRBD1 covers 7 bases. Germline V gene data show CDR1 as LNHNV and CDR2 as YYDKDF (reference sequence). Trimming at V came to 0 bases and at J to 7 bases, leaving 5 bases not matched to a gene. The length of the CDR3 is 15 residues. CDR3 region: CATSRDRQGREKLFF. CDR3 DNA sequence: TGTGCCACCAGCAGAGATCGACAGGGACGTGAAAAACTGTTTTTT.

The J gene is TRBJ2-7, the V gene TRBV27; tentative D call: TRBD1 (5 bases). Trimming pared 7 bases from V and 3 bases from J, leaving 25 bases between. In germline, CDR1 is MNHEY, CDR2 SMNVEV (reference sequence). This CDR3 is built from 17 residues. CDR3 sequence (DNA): TGTGCCAGCACCCCCCGGTGGGGCGACAGAGACCTCTACGAGCAGTACTTC. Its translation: CASTPRWGDRDLYEQYF.